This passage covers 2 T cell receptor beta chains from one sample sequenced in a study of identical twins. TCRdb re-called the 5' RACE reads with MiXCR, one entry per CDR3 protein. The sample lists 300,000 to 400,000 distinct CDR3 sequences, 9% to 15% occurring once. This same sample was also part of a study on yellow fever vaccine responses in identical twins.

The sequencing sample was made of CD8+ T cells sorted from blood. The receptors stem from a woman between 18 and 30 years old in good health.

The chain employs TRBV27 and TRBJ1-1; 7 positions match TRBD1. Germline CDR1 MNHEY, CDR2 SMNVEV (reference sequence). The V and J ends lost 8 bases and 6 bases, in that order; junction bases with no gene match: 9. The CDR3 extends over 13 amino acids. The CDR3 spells CASSTGQLAEAFF. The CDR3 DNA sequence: TGTGCCAGCTCTACGGGACAGTTGGCTGAAGCTTTCTTT.

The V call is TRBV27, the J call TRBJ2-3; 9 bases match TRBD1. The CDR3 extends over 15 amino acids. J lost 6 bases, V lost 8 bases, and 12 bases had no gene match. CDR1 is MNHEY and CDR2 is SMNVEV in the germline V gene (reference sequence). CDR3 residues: CASGSDRGFGDTQYF. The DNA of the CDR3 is TGTGCCAGCGGGTCGGACAGGGGTTTTGGGGATACGCAGTATTTT.